Described below is a single TCR beta chain sequence and its context. What antigen it recognizes has not been identified. Nothing much larger sits one base from this clone, and base qualities are not available. Inclusive of the bounding cysteine and phenylalanine, the CDR3 is 16 residues long. Only CDR3 DNA is held: 48 bases, read in frame from base 1. Trimming removed 1 base from V and 8 bases from J; the gene matches leave 9 bases unexplained. The germline V gene sets CDR1 to MNHEY and CDR2 to SVGAGI. This record belongs to a study of response to subunit inactivated influenza vaccine listed by TCRdb under 2018. In the study overall: Deep quantitative profiling of the T cell receptor repertoire was used in the study to follow responses to a trivalent subunit inactivated influenza vaccine. General findings and caveats noted by the study authors: The authors proposed that each seasonal influenza vaccination may bring in only a limited number of new T cells.

To prepare the library, RT-PCR was applied. TCRdb names Illumina HiSeq 2500 as the instrument used. TCRdb took the public reads, trimmed them with fastp at Q25, ran MiXCR for clone calling and kept in-frame beta chains. Each entry merges the rows of one CDR3 protein and shows their most common DNA and genes. For this sample the table gives over 150,000 distinct CDR3 sequences, of which about 9% were detected only once. The ten most abundant clones make up roughly 10% of the sample. Sequenced here: non-naive T cells sorted from PBMCs, sampled on the day of vaccination. The sample's cell subset or site label, decoded: memory T cell fraction. The V and J genes are TRBV6-5 and TRBJ2-1; TRBD1 fits 9 bases in the junction. The source of this sequence is a man over 45 who received an inactivated influenza vaccine. Donor details come from another sample of the same person, matched by shared clones. Here the CDR3 is given as CASSYYGDRGFDEQFF. Read as DNA, the sequence is TGTGCCAGCAGTTACTATGGCGACAGGGGGTTCGATGAGCAGTTCTTC.